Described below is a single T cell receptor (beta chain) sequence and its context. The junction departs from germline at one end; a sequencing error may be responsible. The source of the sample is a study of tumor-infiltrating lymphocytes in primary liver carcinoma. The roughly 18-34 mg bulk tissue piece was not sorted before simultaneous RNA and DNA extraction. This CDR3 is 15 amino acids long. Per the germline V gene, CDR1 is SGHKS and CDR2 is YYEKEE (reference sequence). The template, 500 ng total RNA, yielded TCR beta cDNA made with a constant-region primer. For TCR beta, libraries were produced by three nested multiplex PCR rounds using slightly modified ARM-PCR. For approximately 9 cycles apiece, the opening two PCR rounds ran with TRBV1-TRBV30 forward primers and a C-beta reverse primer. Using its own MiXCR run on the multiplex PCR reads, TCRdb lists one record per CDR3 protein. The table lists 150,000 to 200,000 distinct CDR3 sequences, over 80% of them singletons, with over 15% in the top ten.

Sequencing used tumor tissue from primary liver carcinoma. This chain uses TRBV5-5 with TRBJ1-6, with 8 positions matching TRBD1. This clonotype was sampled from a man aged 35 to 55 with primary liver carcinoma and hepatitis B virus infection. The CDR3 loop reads CASSPTGTGDSRLHF. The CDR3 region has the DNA TGTGCCAGCAGCCCTACCGGGACAGGTGATTCACGCCTCCATTTT.